This entry lists 24 T cell receptor beta chains sequenced from one sample in a study of blood T cell repertoires in COVID-19 (dated by TCRdb to 2020 to 2021). The library was produced with the immunoSEQ multiplex PCR assay. TCRdb carries this immuneACCESS record with in-frame sequences only. Its versions omit some clonotypes, under half of them owing to an unresolved V gene in the studies checked, with the rest unexplained. The sample table holds 200,000 to 250,000 clones, of which about nine tenths were seen once. Of the sample, 2% to 2.5% is held by the ten largest clones. Sequenced input: peripheral blood. The source of these receptors is a young man who had recovered from COVID-19.

The chain is built from TRBV20-1 and TRBJ1-2; D is perhaps TRBD1 (6 bases). V gave up 3 bases and J gave up 6 bases, with 8 bases separating them. CDR1 is DFQATT, CDR2 SNEGSKA, per germline (reference sequence). The CDR3 runs to 11 residues. The CDR3 loop reads CSARGADGYTF. The CDR3 DNA follows: TGCAGTGCTAGGGGGGCTGATGGCTACACCTTC.

The J gene is TRBJ2-7, the V gene TRBV9, with 9 bases that match TRBD1. The trim removed 5 bases at V and 7 bases at J, leaving 7 bases unmatched. CDR1 SGDLS and CDR2 YYNGEE come from the germline V gene. The CDR3 consists of 13 residues. CDR3 bases: TGTGCCAGCAGTCCCGGACAGGGGCGAGAGCAGTACTTC. Protein sequence: CASSPGQGREQYF.

The V call is TRBV13, the J call TRBJ2-7, with D perhaps TRBD2 (5 bases). The CDR3 runs 15 residues. In germline, CDR1 is PRHDT, CDR2 FYEKMQ (reference sequence). Between the trimmed V and J ends, which lost 1 base and 3 bases, there was a span of 13 bases. For the CDR3, the DNA is TGTGCCAGCAGCTTAGAAAGGGCGGGTGGCTACGAGCAGTACTTC. Amino acid sequence: CASSLERAGGYEQYF.

The chain recombines TRBV6-5 with TRBJ1-1; D gene uncertain. Between the trimmed V and J ends, which lost 8 bases and 11 bases, there was a span of 18 bases. CDR3 size: 12 residues. Germline CDR1 is MNHEY and CDR2 is SVGAGI. In DNA, the CDR3 is TGTGCCAGCGAAAAGTCGGGTCAGATGGCTTTCTTT. This sequence encodes CASEKSGQMAFF.

The rearrangement joins TRBV7-8 to TRBJ1-4; 7 bases match TRBD1. The CDR3 extends over 17 amino acids. V lost 0 bases and J lost 5; bases outside the gene matches: 9. CDR1 is SGHVS and CDR2 is FQNEAQ in the germline V gene. CDR3 sequence reads: CASSLALPRTGNEKLFF. The CDR3 coding sequence is TGTGCCAGCAGCTTAGCCCTCCCTAGGACAGGCAATGAAAAACTGTTTTTT. Looking up the rest from reference TRBV7-8 and TRBJ1-4 gives the full variable domain: GAGVSQSPRYKVAKRGQDVALRCDPISGHVSLFWYQQALGQGPEFLTYFQNEAQLDKSGLPSDRFFAERPEGSVSTLKIQRTQQEDSAVYLCASSLALPRTGNEKLFFGSGTQLSVL.

This clone was detected a few times. This chain connects TRBV12-5 to TRBJ1-2, with 9 bases that match TRBD1. This CDR3 contains 16 residues. Germline-derived CDR1 and CDR2 are LGHNT and FRNRAP. Trimming cost V 0 bases and J 7 bases; bases outside gene matches: 9. This chain's CDR3 is CASGLVPRTGEGGYTF. CDR3 nucleotides: TGTGCTAGTGGTTTGGTACCCCGGACAGGGGAAGGTGGCTACACCTTC.

The chain combines TRBV5-4 with TRBJ2-7, with TRBD1 matching 8 bases. Germline V gene sequence: CDR1 SGHNT, CDR2 YYREEE (reference sequence). This CDR3 has 13 amino acids. Trimming at V came to 6 bases and at J to 3 bases, leaving 5 bases not matched to a gene. CDR3 nucleotide sequence: TGTGCCAGCAACCCCGGGACAGGCTACGAGCAGTACTTC. Its protein product is CASNPGTGYEQYF.

This clone occurred once. The V gene is TRBV7-2, the J gene TRBJ2-2; 8 bases map to TRBD2. Trimming removed 1 base from V and 4 bases from J; junction bases left unmatched: 5. CDR1 and CDR2 (germline): SGHTA, FQGNSA. The CDR3 runs 16 residues. CDR3 sequence reads: CASSLVVGGGTGELFF. CDR3 in DNA: TGTGCCAGCAGCTTAGTTGTCGGGGGGGGCACCGGGGAGCTGTTTTTT.

This rearrangement joins TRBV10-3 to TRBJ1-1; no clear D gene. V was clipped by 7 bases and J by 0 bases, with 15 bases between them. The CDR3 is made up of 15 amino acids. Germline values: CDR1 ENHRY, CDR2 SYGVKD. DNA of the CDR3: TGTGCCATCACCGACACAAGAGCCATGAACACTGAAGCTTTCTTT. Residues: CAITDTRAMNTEAFF.

This clone has more than one count but fewer than ten. This chain uses TRBV5-4 with TRBJ1-4; D might be TRBD1 (6 bases). Germline CDR1 SGHNT, CDR2 YYREEE (reference sequence). V was shortened by 6 bases and J by 8 bases, with 20 bases between the two germline ends. There are 15 residues in the CDR3. CDR3 protein: CASNKGTGTGEKLFF. DNA of the CDR3: TGTGCCAGCAACAAAGGAACAGGGACGGGCGAAAAACTGTTTTTT.

The V call is TRBV3-1 (or the pseudogene TRBV3-2), the J call TRBJ2-7; D perhaps matches TRBD2 (5 bases). The length of the CDR3 is 15 residues. From germline, CDR1 is LGHDT and CDR2 YNNKEL (reference sequence). V was trimmed by 5 bases and J by 3 bases, leaving 17 bases between them. The chain's CDR3 is CASSKAQRSGYEQYF. The DNA for the CDR3 is TGTGCCAGCAGCAAGGCACAGCGGTCGGGCTACGAGCAGTACTTC.

This chain links TRBV19 with TRBJ2-3; TRBD1 matches 8 bases. The CDR3 is made up of 14 amino acids. The V and J ends lost 5 bases and 6 bases, in that order; junction bases with no gene match: 7. The germline V gene has CDR1 LNHDA and CDR2 SQIVND (reference sequence). The CDR3 DNA follows: TGTGCCAGTAGTTTTGGACAGGGTAGTGATACGCAGTATTTT. Translating it yields CASSFGQGSDTQYF.

The rearrangement uses TRBV5-1 and TRBJ2-7, with 7 bases lining up with TRBD1. V dropped 0 bases and J dropped 2; count of bases not matched to a gene: 8. Germline V gene sequence: CDR1 SGHRS, CDR2 YFSETQ. The CDR3 loop spans 16 amino acids. The CDR3 here is CASSLAGRTGTYEQYF. As DNA, the CDR3 is TGCGCCAGCAGCTTGGCTGGGCGGACAGGCACCTACGAGCAGTACTTC.

The chain is built from TRBV3-1 (or the pseudogene TRBV3-2) and TRBJ1-3; 7 nucleotides agree with TRBD1. The germline V gene encodes CDR1 LGHDT and CDR2 YNNKEL (reference sequence). Trimming at V came to 4 bases and at J to 3 bases, leaving 3 bases not matched to a gene. This CDR3 contains 14 residues. The CDR3 DNA follows: TGTGCCAGCAGCCTCAGGGGGTTTGGAAACACCATATATTTT. It yields the protein CASSLRGFGNTIYF.

The genes are TRBV19 and TRBJ1-1, with 7 bases aligning to TRBD1. This CDR3 spans 16 amino acids. Germline V gene data show CDR1 as LNHDA and CDR2 as SQIVND (reference sequence). Losses at the gene ends were 3 bases for V and 3 bases for J; bases not matched to a gene: 10. The CDR3 nucleotides read TGTGCCAGTAGTATGCCAACCAGGGGGTGGGACACTGAAGCTTTCTTT. Translating it yields CASSMPTRGWDTEAFF.

The V call is TRBV6-5, the J call TRBJ2-7, with D tentatively TRBD1 (5 bases). V was clipped by 0 bases and J by 0 bases, with 9 bases between them. The length of the CDR3 is 15 residues. The germline V gene encodes CDR1 MNHEY and CDR2 SVGAGI. The CDR3 here is CASSYSVGPSYEQYF. CDR3 coding DNA: TGTGCCAGCAGTTACTCGGTGGGGCCCTCCTACGAGCAGTACTTC.

A single count supports this clone. The chain is built from TRBV7-2 and TRBJ2-7; a weak D match, TRBD1 (6 bases). The germline V gene has CDR1 SGHTA and CDR2 FQGNSA. V gave up 5 bases and J gave up 7 bases, with 21 bases separating them. The CDR3 has 15 amino acids. CDR3 sequence reads: CASSQPPSGVREQYF. The CDR3 bases are TGTGCCAGCAGCCAACCTCCCTCAGGGGTGAGGGAGCAGTACTTC. Full variable domain (remainder filled in from reference TRBV7-2 and TRBJ2-7): GAGVSQSPSNKVTEKGKDVELRCDPISGHTALYWYRQSLGQGLEFLIYFQGNSAPDKSGLPSDRFSAERTGGSVSTLTIQRTQQEDSAVYLCASSQPPSGVREQYFGPGTRLTVT.

Concerning this clone itself: The sample has other DNA sequences that encode this CDR3 too. J is TRBJ2-5 and V is TRBV30; possible D gene TRBD1, 5 bases. Germline-derived CDR1 and CDR2 are GTSNPN and SVGIG (reference sequence). With 3 bases removed from V and 0 bases from J, the gap between germline ends came to 8 bases. The CDR3 spans 13 residues. This CDR3 reads CAWSAGNQETQYF. The CDR3 DNA reads as TGTGCCTGGAGCGCAGGGAACCAAGAGACCCAGTACTTC.

On this clone itself: This specimen includes other DNA sequences encoding the same CDR3. The chain combines TRBV6-5 with TRBJ1-2, with D unresolved. This CDR3 has 13 amino acids. Germline values: CDR1 MNHEY, CDR2 SVGAGI. The V and J ends lost 2 bases and 2 bases respectively, with 6 bases between them. This CDR3 is CASSYGGNYGYTF. The CDR3 bases are TGTGCCAGCAGTTACGGAGGAAACTATGGCTACACCTTC.

Many counts were recorded for this clone. The chain carries TRBV10-1 and TRBJ1-3, with 7 bases identical to TRBD1. Germline CDR1 is WNHNN and CDR2 is SYGVQD (reference sequence). After removal of 6 bases from V and 4 bases from J, the junction contained 9 bases not matched to a gene. The CDR3 covers 15 residues. The CDR3 region has the DNA TGCGCCAGCAGCAAAACCGGGACAGCAGGAAACACCATATATTTT. Its translation: CASSKTGTAGNTIYF.

The rearrangement joins TRBV10-3 to TRBJ1-4, with a tentative D call TRBD1 (6 bases). CDR1 is ENHRY and CDR2 is SYGVKD in the germline V gene. Between the trimmed V and J ends, which lost 6 bases and 1 base, there was a span of 12 bases. CDR3 size: 15 residues. This chain's CDR3 is CAIRGQIGTNEKLFF. The CDR3 region has the DNA TGTGCCATCAGAGGACAGATAGGAACTAATGAAAAACTGTTTTTT.

There are a few counts of this clone. The chain joins TRBV18 to TRBJ1-5; no reliable D call. Trimming took 6 bases from V and 2 from J, leaving 14 bases between them. The CDR3 is made up of 15 amino acids. From germline, CDR1 is KGHSH and CDR2 LQKENI. Here the CDR3 reads CASSPAARGNQPQHF. CDR3 bases: TGTGCCAGCTCTCCGGCCGCCCGGGGCAATCAGCCCCAGCATTTT.

The chain has TRBV5-1 and TRBJ2-6; the D is unclear. CDR1 is SGHRS and CDR2 is YFSETQ in the germline V gene. There are 14 residues in the CDR3. Trimming shortened V by 0 bases and J by 3 bases, and 4 bases separated the two germline ends. CDR3 in amino acids: CASSLALGANVLTF. For the CDR3, the DNA is TGCGCCAGCAGCTTGGCCCTTGGGGCCAACGTCCTGACTTTC.

The CDR3 nucleotides read TGTGCCAGCATCCCTACGGCAGGGGGCTATGGCTACACCTTC. Protein: CASIPTAGGYGYTF. The chain employs TRBV6-6 and TRBJ1-2; TRBD1 matches 7 bases. Losses at the gene ends were 7 bases for V and 4 bases for J; bases not matched to a gene: 9. The CDR3 has 14 amino acids. Looked up from germline, CDR1 is MNHNY and CDR2 is SVGAGI (reference sequence).